This T cell receptor beta chain was sequenced in a study of blood T cells in healthy people across ages. Using a J-beta primer mix together with a sample-barcoded 5' primer, a second PCR was run for about 7 to 12 cycles. Samples each returned at least 2.5 million CDR3-containing paired-end reads. MiXCR, applied by TCRdb to the 5' RACE reads, yields one record per CDR3 protein. Of about 1.6 million distinct CDR3 sequences in the sample, about 31% were seen once. This clonotype was seen a handful of times. Germline assignment: CDR1 SGHDN and CDR2 FVKESK. Trimming removed 2 bases at V and 5 bases at J, with 12 bases between. CDR3 length: 14 amino acids.

Sequencing was performed on blood. This clonotype was obtained from a woman in her twenties or thirties in good health. This rearrangement joins TRBV14 to TRBJ2-5; D may be TRBD1 (6 bases). The CDR3 protein is CASSQLQGPETQYF. The DNA of the CDR3 is TGTGCCAGCAGCCAACTACAGGGACCGGAGACCCAGTACTTC.